Sequencing of this TCR beta chain was carried out in a study of blood T cell repertoires in COVID-19. This clone has just one count. Produced via immunoSEQ multiplex PCR; TCRdb's table is partial and in-frame only. The repertoire holds some 150,000 clones, 80% to 90% seen once, with roughly 1.4% in the top ten. The germline V and J ends were trimmed by 0 bases and 9 bases, with 4 bases remaining between them. The CDR3 runs 11 residues. Per the germline V gene, CDR1 is SGHDT and CDR2 is YYEEEE. The genes are TRBV5-6 and TRBJ2-1; D call uncertain. This clonotype originated in a woman in her sixties with acute or convalescent COVID-19. Sequencing was performed on peripheral blood. CDR3 in amino acids: CASSLVIEQFF. The CDR3 DNA is TGTGCCAGCAGCTTGGTCATTGAGCAGTTCTTC.